This section outlines one T cell receptor beta chain sequence together with its context. TCRdb itself ran the PCR reads through MiXCR, one entry per CDR3 protein. The sample has some 90,000 distinct CDR3 sequences; approximately 49% are singletons. This specimen belongs to a study of CDR3 diversity in severe acne. Sequenced sample: blood. This clonotype was obtained from a male donor with severe acne vulgaris.

The CDR3 coding sequence is TGTGCCGCGGCCAGGGACAGACCCTACGAGCAGTACTTC. Amino acids: CAAARDRPYEQYF. The chain is built from TRBV28 and TRBJ2-7, with 7 bases identical to TRBD1. Germline CDR1 is MDHEN and CDR2 is SYDVKM. Germline trimming cut 11 bases from V and 2 bases from J; bases unmatched to any gene: 9. The length of the CDR3 is 13 residues. Together with reference TRBV28 and TRBJ2-7, the CDR3 gives the full variable domain: DVKVTQSSRYLVKRTGEKVFLECVQDMDHENMFWYRQDPGLGLRLIYFSYDVKMKEKGDIPEGYSVSREKKERFSLILESASTNQTSMYLCAAARDRPYEQYFGPGTRLTVT.